Sequencing of this T cell receptor beta chain was carried out in a study of identical twins listed by TCRdb under 2016. As for the study more broadly: To test whether fetal clonotypes persist, this study deep-sequenced TCR alpha and beta repertoires from monozygotic twins, from unrelated adults of various ages, and from cord blood. Replicate twin experiments were performed at different times using different library preparation protocols to rule out contamination.

V and J are truncated by 6 bases and 0 bases respectively, leaving an intervening sequence of 15 bases. The CDR3 numbers 15 residues from cysteine through phenylalanine. Here the CDR3 DNA is all that survives: 45 bases in frame from base 1. CDR1 is given as DFQATT and CDR2 as SNEGSKA, both from the germline V gene (reference sequence). Libraries were made using 5' RACE. The data were produced on an Illumina HiSeq 2000. A universal primer binding site was introduced by template switching, and a unique molecular identifier was present in the final cDNA, enabling accurate counting of TCR cDNA molecules. Specific primers in the conserved constant-segment region were used to synthesize first-strand cDNA for the TCR alpha and beta chains. To control for contamination, every cDNA library was double barcoded, receiving both a SMART-Mk sample barcode and Illumina barcodes. TruSeq adapter sequences, together with Illumina sample barcodes, were added in two successive PCR steps. The TCR alpha and beta cDNA libraries were sequenced on the Illumina HiSeq platform using custom primers. The paper's data handling went like this. Unique molecular identifiers were extracted from raw reads with MiGEC, and CDR3 positions were determined with MiXCR. For each individual, recombination models were inferred using an EM algorithm with the repgenHMM and IGoR tools. Shared clonotype analysis was performed with the tcR package in R, normalizing sharing by the product of cloneset sizes. To study raw recombination free of thymic and clonal selection effects, out-of-frame nonproductive sequences were analyzed. Using fastp trimming at Q25 and MiXCR clonotype assembly, TCRdb reanalyzed the public sequencing data and kept in-frame beta chains. Rows with a matching CDR3 protein are joined into one entry that keeps the most common DNA and genes. The authors' filters were not applied to this entry. For this sample the table gives some 240,000 distinct CDR3 sequences, of which roughly a tenth were detected only once. The ten largest clones represent about 9% of the sample.

This clonotype was counted ten times or more. Its cognate antigen has yet to be identified. No base-level quality is on record; no much larger clone is a single base apart. General study outcomes and caveats: Invariant T cells such as MAIT and iNKT could partly confound zero-insertion analyses, although diverse VJ usage argued against such confounding for most clonotypes. In monozygotic twins, recombination models systematically underestimated out-of-frame TCR alpha sharing, but the models matched the sharing seen between unrelated individuals. Fewer insertions were carried by abundant cord blood beta clonotypes; a weaker similar trend was observed in young adult naive repertoires, while no such trend was observed in memory repertoires. The excess sharing between twins in beta out-of-frame sequences was weaker because fewer shared sequences reduced the signal-to-noise ratio. Because the same donors could not be followed over many years, the conclusions depended on cross-sectional statistical analysis. Compared with coincidental sharing between unrelated individuals, out-of-frame TCR alpha sequences shared between twins had an excess of sequences with low generation probability.

Only healthy Caucasian donors were included. Miltenyi CD45RO+ enrichment and human naive T-cell isolation kits were used to isolate memory (CD45RO+) and naive T cells from PBMC. The TCR sequence derives from a man aged 45 to 65 in good health. Rearrangement joined TRBV20-1 to TRBJ2-1, and possibly TRBD2, on 6 matching bases. Specimen: memory T cells sorted from blood. The cell subset or site label on this specimen signifies: CD45RO+ enriched T cells. CDR3 reads: CSALVADSSYNEQFF. The sequenced DNA: TGCAGTGCGTTAGTAGCGGATAGCTCCTACAATGAGCAGTTCTTC.